This T cell receptor (beta chain) was sequenced for a study of a mutant IDH1 vaccine in newly diagnosed glioma. Across the whole study: Earlier care involved radiotherapy, temozolomide, or both, and the majority received both.

The protocol was immunoSEQ multiplex PCR, while the TCRdb copy is restricted to in-frame clones and leaves out a portion. The sample has roughly 86,000 clones, around three quarters seen once. Regarding time point: baseline, week 1 (first vaccination visit). Stated treatment: pre-vaccination baseline after standard-of-care therapy. The source of this sequence is a man aged 40-50 years with glioma. This material consisted of PBMCs, taken from a glioma patient treated with radiotherapy, temozolomide or both.

CDR3 nucleotides: TGTGCCAGCAGCCCTCAGGGGGGGCCCTACGAGCAGTACTTC. Translating it yields CASSPQGGPYEQYF. This sequence joins TRBV9 and TRBJ2-7; D tentatively fits TRBD1 or TRBD2 (7 bases each). The germline V gene has CDR1 SGDLS and CDR2 YYNGEE. V was shortened by 4 bases and J by 2 bases, with 13 bases between the two germline ends. The CDR3 runs 14 residues.